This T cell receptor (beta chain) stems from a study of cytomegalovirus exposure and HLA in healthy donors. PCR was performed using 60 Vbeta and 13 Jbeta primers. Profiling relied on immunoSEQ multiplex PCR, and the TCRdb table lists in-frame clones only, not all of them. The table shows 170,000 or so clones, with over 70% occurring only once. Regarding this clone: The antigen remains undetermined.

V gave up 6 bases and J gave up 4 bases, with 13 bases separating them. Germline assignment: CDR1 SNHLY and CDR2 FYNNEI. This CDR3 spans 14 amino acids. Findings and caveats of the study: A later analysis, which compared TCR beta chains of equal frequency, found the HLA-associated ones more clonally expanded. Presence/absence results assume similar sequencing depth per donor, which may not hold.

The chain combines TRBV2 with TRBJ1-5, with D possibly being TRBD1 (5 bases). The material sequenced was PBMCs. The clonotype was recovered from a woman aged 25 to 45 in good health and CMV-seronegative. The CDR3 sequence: CASRRDGTNQPQHF. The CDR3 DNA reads TGTGCCAGCAGGAGGGACGGGACTAATCAGCCCCAGCATTTT.